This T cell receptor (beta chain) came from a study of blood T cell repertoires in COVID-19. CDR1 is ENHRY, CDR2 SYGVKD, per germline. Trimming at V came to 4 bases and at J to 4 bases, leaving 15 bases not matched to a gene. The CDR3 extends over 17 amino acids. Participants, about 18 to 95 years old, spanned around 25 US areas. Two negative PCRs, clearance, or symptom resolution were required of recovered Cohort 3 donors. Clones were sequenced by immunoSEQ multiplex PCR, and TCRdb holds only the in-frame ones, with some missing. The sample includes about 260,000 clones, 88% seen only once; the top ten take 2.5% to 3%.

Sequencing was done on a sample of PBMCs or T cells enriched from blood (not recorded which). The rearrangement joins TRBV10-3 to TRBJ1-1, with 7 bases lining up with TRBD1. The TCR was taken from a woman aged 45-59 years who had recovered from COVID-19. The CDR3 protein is CAISGDRSRGPFTEAFF. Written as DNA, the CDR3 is TGTGCCATCAGTGGGGACAGATCCCGCGGCCCATTCACTGAAGCTTTCTTT.